The clone carrying this T cell receptor (beta chain) was counted between two and nine times. The antigen is undetermined. The study treated chemo-refractory metastatic non-small-cell lung cancer patients with focal radiation plus ipilimumab CTLA-4 blockade. This record comes from a study of radiotherapy plus CTLA-4 blockade in lung cancer. Study-wide background: Objective responses were documented in roughly 20% of patients, with disease control in about 28%.

Study-level findings and limits: Tumor-origin TCR clones grew in blood after radiotherapy plus ipilimumab.

Produced via immunoSEQ multiplex PCR; TCRdb's table is partial and in-frame only. The sample carries around 70,000 clones, around 86% recorded once. The sequences come from peripheral blood, collected from a patient treated with radiotherapy plus ipilimumab. This TCR was sampled from a human donor with non-small cell lung cancer that progressed on radiotherapy plus ipilimumab.

The CDR3 here is CASGTGDNQPQHF. The CDR3, as DNA: TGTGCCAGCGGGACAGGGGACAATCAGCCCCAGCATTTT. V is TRBV6-6 and J is TRBJ1-5, with 10 bases aligning to TRBD1. The length of the CDR3 is 13 residues. Losses at the gene ends were 8 bases for V and 3 bases for J; bases not matched to a gene: 1. Germline V gives CDR1 MNHNY, CDR2 SVGAGI (reference sequence).